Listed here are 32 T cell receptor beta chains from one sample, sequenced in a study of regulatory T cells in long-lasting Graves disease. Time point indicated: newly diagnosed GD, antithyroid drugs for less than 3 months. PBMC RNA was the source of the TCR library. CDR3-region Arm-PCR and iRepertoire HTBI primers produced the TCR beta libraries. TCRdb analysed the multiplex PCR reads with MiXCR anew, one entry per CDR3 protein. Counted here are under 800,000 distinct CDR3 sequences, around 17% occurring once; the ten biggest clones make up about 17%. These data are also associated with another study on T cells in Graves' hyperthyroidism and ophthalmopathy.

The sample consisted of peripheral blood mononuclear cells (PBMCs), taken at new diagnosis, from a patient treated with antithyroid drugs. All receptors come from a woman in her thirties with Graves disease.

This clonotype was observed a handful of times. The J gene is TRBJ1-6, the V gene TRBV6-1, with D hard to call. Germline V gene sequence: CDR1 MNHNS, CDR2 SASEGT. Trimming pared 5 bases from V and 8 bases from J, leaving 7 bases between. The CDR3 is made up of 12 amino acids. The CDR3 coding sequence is TGTGCCAGCAGTCCGGACTATTCACCCCTCCACTTT. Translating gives CASSPDYSPLHF.

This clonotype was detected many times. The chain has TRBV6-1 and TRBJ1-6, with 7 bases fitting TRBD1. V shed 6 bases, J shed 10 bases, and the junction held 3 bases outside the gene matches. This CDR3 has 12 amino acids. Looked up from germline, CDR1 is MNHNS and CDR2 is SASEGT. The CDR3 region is CASRRTGSPLHF. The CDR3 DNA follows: TGTGCCAGCAGACGGACAGGCTCACCCCTCCACTTT.

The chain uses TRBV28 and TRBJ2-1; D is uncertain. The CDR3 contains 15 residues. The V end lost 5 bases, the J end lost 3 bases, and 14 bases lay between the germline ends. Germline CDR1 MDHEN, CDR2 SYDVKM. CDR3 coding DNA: TGTGCCAGCAGTCCCACCCGGGTGATCTACAATGAGCAGTTCTTC. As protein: CASSPTRVIYNEQFF.

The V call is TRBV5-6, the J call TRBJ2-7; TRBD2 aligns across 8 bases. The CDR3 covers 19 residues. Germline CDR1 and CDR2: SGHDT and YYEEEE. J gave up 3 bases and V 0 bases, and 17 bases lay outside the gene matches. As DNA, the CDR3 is TGTGCCAGCAGCTTGGCCGGCGGGGGAACGGGACTAGACTTCTACGAGCAGTACTTC. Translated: CASSLAGGGTGLDFYEQYF.

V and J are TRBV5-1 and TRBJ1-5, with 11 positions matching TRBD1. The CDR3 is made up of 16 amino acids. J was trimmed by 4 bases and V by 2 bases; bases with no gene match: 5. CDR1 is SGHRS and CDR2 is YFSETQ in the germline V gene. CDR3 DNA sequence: TGCGCCAGCAGCTTCGATGGGACAGGGGGAAATCAGCCCCAGCATTTT. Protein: CASSFDGTGGNQPQHF.

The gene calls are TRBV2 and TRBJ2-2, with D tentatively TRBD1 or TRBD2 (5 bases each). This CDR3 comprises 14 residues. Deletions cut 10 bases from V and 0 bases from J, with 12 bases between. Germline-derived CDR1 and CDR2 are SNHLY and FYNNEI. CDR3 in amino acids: CATRRGPNTGELFF. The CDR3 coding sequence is TGTGCCACGCGACGGGGCCCGAACACCGGGGAGCTGTTTTTT.

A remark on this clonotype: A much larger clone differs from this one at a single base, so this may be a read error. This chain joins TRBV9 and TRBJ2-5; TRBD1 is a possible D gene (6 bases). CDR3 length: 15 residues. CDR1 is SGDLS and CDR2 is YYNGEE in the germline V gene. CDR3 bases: TGTGCCAACAGCGCCGAGGACAGCCGACAAGAGACCCAGTACTTC. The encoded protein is CANSAEDSRQETQYF.

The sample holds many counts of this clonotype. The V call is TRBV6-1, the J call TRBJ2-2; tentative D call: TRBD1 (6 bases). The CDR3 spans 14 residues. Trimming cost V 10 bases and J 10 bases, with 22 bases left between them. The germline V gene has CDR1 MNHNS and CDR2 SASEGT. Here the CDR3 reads CATKQGRLISELFF. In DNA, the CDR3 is TGTGCCACCAAGCAGGGGCGACTGATTTCGGAGCTGTTTTTT.

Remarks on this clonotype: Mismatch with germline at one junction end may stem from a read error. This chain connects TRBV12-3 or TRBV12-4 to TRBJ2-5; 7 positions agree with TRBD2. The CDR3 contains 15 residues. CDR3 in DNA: TGTGCCAGCAGTTTGCTTGCGGGAGTCCCAGAGACCCAGTGCTTC. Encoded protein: CASSLLAGVPETQCF.

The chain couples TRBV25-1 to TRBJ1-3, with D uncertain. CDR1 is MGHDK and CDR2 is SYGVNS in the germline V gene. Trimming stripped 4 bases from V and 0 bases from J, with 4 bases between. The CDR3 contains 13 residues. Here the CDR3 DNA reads TGTGCCAGCAGTGGCGTCTCTGGAAACACCATATATTTT. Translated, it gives CASSGVSGNTIYF.

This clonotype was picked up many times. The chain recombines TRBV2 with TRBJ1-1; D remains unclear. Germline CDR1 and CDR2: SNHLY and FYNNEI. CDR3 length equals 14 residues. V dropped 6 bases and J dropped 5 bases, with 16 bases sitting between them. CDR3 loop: CASRVGLGITEAFF. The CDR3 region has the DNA TGTGCCAGCAGGGTAGGGCTGGGGATAACTGAAGCTTTCTTT.

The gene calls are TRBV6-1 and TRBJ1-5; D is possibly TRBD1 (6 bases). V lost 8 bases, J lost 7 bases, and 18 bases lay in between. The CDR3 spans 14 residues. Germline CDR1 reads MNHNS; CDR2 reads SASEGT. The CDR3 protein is CASGQTGGRQPQHF. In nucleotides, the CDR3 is TGTGCCAGCGGACAGACGGGGGGGAGGCAGCCCCAGCATTTT.

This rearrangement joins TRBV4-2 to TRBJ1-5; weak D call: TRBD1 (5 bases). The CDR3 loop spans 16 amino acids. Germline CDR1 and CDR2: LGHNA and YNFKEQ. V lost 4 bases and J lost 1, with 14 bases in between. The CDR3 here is CASSRSLRDSNQPQHF. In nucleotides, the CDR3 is TGTGCCAGCAGCCGAAGCCTCAGGGACAGCAATCAGCCCCAGCATTTT.

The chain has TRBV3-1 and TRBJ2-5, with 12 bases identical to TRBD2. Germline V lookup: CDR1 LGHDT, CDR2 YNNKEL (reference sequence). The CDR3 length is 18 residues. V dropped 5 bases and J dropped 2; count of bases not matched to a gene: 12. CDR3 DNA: TGTGCCAGCAGCGTAGCTCCATCCGGGACTAGCGGGCAAGAGACCCAGTACTTC. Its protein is CASSVAPSGTSGQETQYF.

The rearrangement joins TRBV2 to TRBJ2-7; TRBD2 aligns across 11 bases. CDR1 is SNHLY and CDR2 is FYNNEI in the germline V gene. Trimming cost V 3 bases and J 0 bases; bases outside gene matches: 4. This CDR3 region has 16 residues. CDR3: CASSEGTSGFSYEQYF. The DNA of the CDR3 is TGTGCCAGCAGTGAGGGGACTAGCGGTTTCTCCTACGAGCAGTACTTC. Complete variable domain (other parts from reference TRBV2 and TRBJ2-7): EPEVTQTPSHQVTQMGQEVILRCVPISNHLYFYWYRQILGQKVEFLVSFYNNEISEKSEIFDDQFSVERPDGSNFTLKIRSTKLEDSAMYFCASSEGTSGFSYEQYFGPGTRLTVT.

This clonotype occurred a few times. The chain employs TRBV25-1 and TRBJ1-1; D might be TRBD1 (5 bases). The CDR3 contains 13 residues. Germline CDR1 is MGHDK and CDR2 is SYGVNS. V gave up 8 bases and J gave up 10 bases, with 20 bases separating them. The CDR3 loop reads CASGRLGPGGAFF. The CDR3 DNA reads TGTGCCAGCGGGAGATTGGGACCCGGGGGAGCTTTCTTT.

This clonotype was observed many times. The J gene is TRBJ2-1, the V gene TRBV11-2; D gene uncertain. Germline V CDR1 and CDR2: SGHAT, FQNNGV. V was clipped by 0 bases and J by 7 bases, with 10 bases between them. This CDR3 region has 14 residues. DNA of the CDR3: TGTGCCAGCAGCTTAGAGGCTGCCCCAAATGAGCAGTTCTTC. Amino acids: CASSLEAAPNEQFF.

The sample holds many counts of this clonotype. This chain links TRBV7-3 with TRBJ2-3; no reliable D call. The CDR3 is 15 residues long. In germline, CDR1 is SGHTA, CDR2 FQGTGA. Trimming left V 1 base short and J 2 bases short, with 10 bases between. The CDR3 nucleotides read TGTGCCAGCAGCTTAAACCCGAACCCCACAGATACGCAGTATTTT. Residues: CASSLNPNPTDTQYF.

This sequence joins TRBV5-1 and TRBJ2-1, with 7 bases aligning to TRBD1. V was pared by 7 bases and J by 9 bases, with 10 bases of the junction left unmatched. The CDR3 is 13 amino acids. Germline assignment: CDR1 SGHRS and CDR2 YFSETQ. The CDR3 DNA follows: TGCGCCAGCTCGGGACAGTATTATAGTGAGCAGTTCTTC. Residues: CASSGQYYSEQFF.

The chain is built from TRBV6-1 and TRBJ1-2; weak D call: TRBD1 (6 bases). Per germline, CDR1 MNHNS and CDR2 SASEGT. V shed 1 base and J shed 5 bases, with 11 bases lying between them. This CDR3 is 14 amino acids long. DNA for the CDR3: TGTGCCAGCAGTGAAGGAGACAGGCCTTATGGCTACACCTTC. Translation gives CASSEGDRPYGYTF.

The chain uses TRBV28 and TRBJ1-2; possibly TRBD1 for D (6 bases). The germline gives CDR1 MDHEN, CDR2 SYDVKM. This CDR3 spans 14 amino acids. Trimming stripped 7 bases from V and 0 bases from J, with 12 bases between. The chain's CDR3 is CASTYQGTNYGYTF. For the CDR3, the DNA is TGTGCCAGCACCTACCAGGGGACTAACTATGGCTACACCTTC.

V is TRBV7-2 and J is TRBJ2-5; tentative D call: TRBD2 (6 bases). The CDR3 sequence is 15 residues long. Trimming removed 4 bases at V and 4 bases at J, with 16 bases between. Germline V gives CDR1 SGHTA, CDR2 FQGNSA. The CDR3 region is CASSSLDGSGETQYF. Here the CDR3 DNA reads TGTGCCAGCAGCTCACTTGACGGGAGCGGAGAGACCCAGTACTTC.

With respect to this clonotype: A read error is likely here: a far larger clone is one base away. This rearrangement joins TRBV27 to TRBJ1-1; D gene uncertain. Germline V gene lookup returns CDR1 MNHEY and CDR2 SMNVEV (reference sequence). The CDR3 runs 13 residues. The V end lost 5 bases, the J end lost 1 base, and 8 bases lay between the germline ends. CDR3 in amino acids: CASSVAENTEAFF. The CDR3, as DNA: TGTGCCAGCAGTGTGGCGGAGAACACTGAAGCTTTCTTT.

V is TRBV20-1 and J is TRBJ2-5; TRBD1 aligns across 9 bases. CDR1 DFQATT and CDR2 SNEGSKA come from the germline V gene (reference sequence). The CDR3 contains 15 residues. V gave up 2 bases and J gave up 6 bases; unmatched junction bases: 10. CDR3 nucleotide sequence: TGCAGTGCTAGACATCTGGGACAGGGTATTAAGACCCAGTACTTC. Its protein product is CSARHLGQGIKTQYF.

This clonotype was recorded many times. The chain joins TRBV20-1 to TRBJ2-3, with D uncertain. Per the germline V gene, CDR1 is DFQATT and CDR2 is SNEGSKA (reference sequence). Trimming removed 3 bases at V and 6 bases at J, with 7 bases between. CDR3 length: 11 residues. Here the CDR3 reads CSASLRDTQYF. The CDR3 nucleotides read TGCAGTGCTAGTTTACGTGATACGCAGTATTTT.

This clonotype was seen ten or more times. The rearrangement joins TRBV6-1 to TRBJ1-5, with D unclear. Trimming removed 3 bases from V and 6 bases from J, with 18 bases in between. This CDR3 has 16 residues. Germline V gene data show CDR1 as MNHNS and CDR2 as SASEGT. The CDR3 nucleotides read TGTGCCAGCAGTGACCCGGGATCAACTACGGGTCAGCCCCAGCATTTT. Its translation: CASSDPGSTTGQPQHF.

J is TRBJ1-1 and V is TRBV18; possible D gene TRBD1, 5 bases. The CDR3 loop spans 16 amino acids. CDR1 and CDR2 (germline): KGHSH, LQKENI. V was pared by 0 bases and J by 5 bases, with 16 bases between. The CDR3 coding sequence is TGTGCCAGCTCACCACCGGGAGGGGTTAGCGGAACTGAAGCTTTCTTT. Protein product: CASSPPGGVSGTEAFF. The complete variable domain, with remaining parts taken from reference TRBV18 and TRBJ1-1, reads NAGVMQNPRHLVRRRGQEARLRCSPMKGHSHVYWYRQLPEEGLKFMVYLQKENIIDESGMPKERFSAEFPKEGPSILRIQQVVRGDSAAYFCASSPPGGVSGTEAFFGQGTRLTVV.

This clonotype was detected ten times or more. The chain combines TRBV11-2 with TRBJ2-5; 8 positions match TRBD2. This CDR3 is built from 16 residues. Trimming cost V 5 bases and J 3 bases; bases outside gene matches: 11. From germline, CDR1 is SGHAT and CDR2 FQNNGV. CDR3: CASSKTTGTRKETQYF. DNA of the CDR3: TGTGCCAGCAGCAAAACTACCGGGACTAGAAAAGAGACCCAGTACTTC.

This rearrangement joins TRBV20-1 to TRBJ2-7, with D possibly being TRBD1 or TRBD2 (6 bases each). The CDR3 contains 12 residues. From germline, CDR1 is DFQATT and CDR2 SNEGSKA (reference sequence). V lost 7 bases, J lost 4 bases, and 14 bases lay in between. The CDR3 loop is CSVQRGAYEQYF. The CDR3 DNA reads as TGCAGTGTCCAAAGGGGGGCTTACGAGCAGTACTTC.

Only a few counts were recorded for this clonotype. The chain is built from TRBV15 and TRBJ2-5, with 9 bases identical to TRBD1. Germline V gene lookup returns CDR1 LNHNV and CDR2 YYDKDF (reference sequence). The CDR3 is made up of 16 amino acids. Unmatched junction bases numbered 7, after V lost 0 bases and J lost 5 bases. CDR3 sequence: CATSRDGDRDFETQYF. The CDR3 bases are TGTGCCACCAGCAGAGATGGGGACAGGGATTTTGAGACCCAGTACTTC.

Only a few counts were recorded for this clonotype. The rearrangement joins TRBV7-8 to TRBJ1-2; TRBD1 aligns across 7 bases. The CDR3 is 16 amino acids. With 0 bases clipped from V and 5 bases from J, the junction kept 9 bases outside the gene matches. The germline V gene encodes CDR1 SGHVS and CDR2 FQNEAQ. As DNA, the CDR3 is TGTGCCAGCAGCTTAGCCCCTCAGGGGGATCTTTATGGCTACACCTTC. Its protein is CASSLAPQGDLYGYTF. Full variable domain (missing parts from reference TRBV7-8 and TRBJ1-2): GAGVSQSPRYKVAKRGQDVALRCDPISGHVSLFWYQQALGQGPEFLTYFQNEAQLDKSGLPSDRFFAERPEGSVSTLKIQRTQQEDSAVYLCASSLAPQGDLYGYTFGSGTRLTVV.

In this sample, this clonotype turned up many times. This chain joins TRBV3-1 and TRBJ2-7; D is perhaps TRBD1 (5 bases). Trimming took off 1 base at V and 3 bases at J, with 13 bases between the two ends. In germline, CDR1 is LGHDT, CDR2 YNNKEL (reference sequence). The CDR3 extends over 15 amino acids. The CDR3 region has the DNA TGTGCCAGCAGCCAAGGGATCGACAGCTTCTACGAGCAGTACTTC. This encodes CASSQGIDSFYEQYF.